A single TCR beta chain is shown here with its context. The antigen is undetermined. CD8 cells regarded as naive lacked CD45RO, were positively chosen for CCR7, and omitted terminally differentiated effector memory CD45RA+ cells. Donors comprised healthy HIV-negative adults lacking recent acute infections or vaccinations. The sample originates from a study of shared clonotypes between healthy human individuals. Study overall: In total, the donors were two women and a few men aged 18 to 49. Whole-study findings and limits: Lower generation probabilities were found for non-shared clonotypes than for those shared by all four donors. Clonotype sharing across four donors was observed for around 5% of naive CD4 clonotypes.

CDR3 size: 17 residues. The trim removed 5 bases at V and 2 bases at J, leaving 12 bases unmatched. Germline values: CDR1 MNHEY, CDR2 SMNVEV (reference sequence). Assay: immunoSEQ multiplex PCR; the TCRdb copy retains only in-frame clones and omits some. The data show around 1.9 million clones, with just over 90% seen just once and 1.5% to 2% held by the top ten. The specimen was naive CD8+ T cells from PBMCs. The sequence was collected from a man between 18 and 35 years old in good health. Some clones in this sample may be carry-over from other donors' samples. V gene TRBV27 combines with J gene TRBJ2-7; 10 bases agree with TRBD2. CDR3: CASSHPTLAGRPYEQYF. CDR3 nucleotide sequence: TGTGCCAGCAGTCACCCTACACTAGCGGGGAGACCCTACGAGCAGTACTTC.